The 12 T cell receptor beta chains below all came from one sample that was sequenced in a study of PD-L1 blockade in urothelial cancer. Assay: immunoSEQ multiplex PCR; the TCRdb copy retains only in-frame clones and omits some. In the table there are some 28,000 clones, roughly 80% of which are singletons. The sample consisted of PBMCs, taken around atezolizumab (anti-PD-L1) treatment. Every receptor here comes from a man aged 50-59 years with urothelial cancer.

The chain couples TRBV15 to TRBJ1-4, with 8 bases matching TRBD1. This CDR3 has 14 amino acids. Germline values: CDR1 LNHNV, CDR2 YYDKDF (reference sequence). Germline trimming cut 3 bases from V and 8 bases from J; bases unmatched to any gene: 5. In DNA, the CDR3 is TGTGCCACCAGCAGCAGGGGGCCGGGAGAAAAACTGTTTTTT. Translation: CATSSRGPGEKLFF.

This sequence joins TRBV25-1 and TRBJ1-5; 9 nucleotides line up with TRBD1. The germline V gene encodes CDR1 MGHDK and CDR2 SYGVNS. Germline trimming cut 6 bases from V and 4 bases from J; bases unmatched to any gene: 10. This CDR3 has 16 residues. The CDR3 DNA follows: TGTGCCAGCAGATTACTAGGACAGGGGAGAAATCAGCCCCAGCATTTT. It translates to CASRLLGQGRNQPQHF.

V is TRBV11-2 and J is TRBJ2-7, with 7 bases that match TRBD1. CDR1 is SGHAT, CDR2 FQNNGV, per germline. The CDR3 consists of 16 residues. The J segment lost 3 bases and the V segment lost 0 bases, leaving 8 bases of the junction unmatched. The CDR3 here is CASSLDPTGVVYEQYF. The CDR3 DNA is TGTGCCAGCAGCTTAGATCCAACAGGGGTCGTCTACGAGCAGTACTTC.

The rearrangement joins TRBV7-2 to TRBJ2-1; 7 bases are a match to TRBD1. The CDR3 contains 13 residues. Germline loops: CDR1 SGHTA, CDR2 FQGNSA. V dropped 3 bases and J dropped 10; count of bases not matched to a gene: 6. The CDR3 DNA follows: TGTGCCAGCAGCTTCGGCCCGGGACAGGAGCAGTTCTTC. It encodes CASSFGPGQEQFF.

This chain joins TRBV6-5 and TRBJ2-2; 9 positions match TRBD1. Looked up from germline, CDR1 is MNHEY and CDR2 is SVGAGI. Losses at the gene ends were 6 bases for V and 4 bases for J; bases not matched to a gene: 3. The CDR3 sequence is 14 residues long. In DNA, the CDR3 is TGTGCCAGCAGGCGACAGGGGGGCACCGGGGAGCTGTTTTTT. Protein: CASRRQGGTGELFF.

The chain is built from TRBV9 and TRBJ2-1; 12 bases fit TRBD2. Germline V gives CDR1 SGDLS, CDR2 YYNGEE. The CDR3 consists of 15 residues. Trimming cost V 4 bases and J 7 bases; bases outside gene matches: 6. The CDR3 region is CASSRLAGVGNEQFF. DNA of the CDR3: TGTGCCAGCAGCAGACTAGCGGGAGTAGGTAATGAGCAGTTCTTC.

This clone was recorded once. The DNA for the CDR3 is TGTGCCAGCTCACCATCCAGCGGGGGAATCCAAGAGACCCAGTACTTC. Amino acid sequence: CASSPSSGGIQETQYF. This chain uses TRBV18 with TRBJ2-5; TRBD2 agrees at 8 bases. This CDR3 has 16 residues. CDR1 is KGHSH and CDR2 is LQKENI in the germline V gene. The V segment lost 2 bases and the J segment 1 base; nucleotides outside the gene matches: 6.

The chain has TRBV27 and TRBJ1-6; no clear D gene. The ends were cut back, 6 bases at V and 0 bases at J, with 9 bases in the middle. There are 15 residues in the CDR3. The germline CDR1 and CDR2 sequences are MNHEY and SMNVEV (reference sequence). CDR3 nucleotide sequence: TGTGCCAGCAGGGCCACAGACTCCTATAATTCACCCCTCCACTTT. Its protein product is CASRATDSYNSPLHF.

The rearrangement joins TRBV7-9 to TRBJ2-1, with no clear D. In germline, CDR1 is SEHNR, CDR2 FQNEAQ (reference sequence). The CDR3 has 12 residues. V was shortened by 3 bases and J by 8 bases, with 8 bases between the two germline ends. Here the CDR3 reads CASSFGFDEQFF. The DNA for the CDR3 is TGTGCCAGCAGCTTCGGTTTTGATGAGCAGTTCTTC.

The chain couples TRBV7-6 to TRBJ1-5; D may be TRBD1 (5 bases). Germline CDR1 is SGHVS and CDR2 is FNYEAQ. This CDR3 has 14 amino acids. Trimming removed 3 bases from V and 6 bases from J, with 12 bases in between. The CDR3 sequence: CASSFHQGGQPQHF. For the CDR3, the DNA is TGTGCCAGCAGCTTCCACCAGGGAGGTCAGCCCCAGCATTTT.

The chain employs TRBV18 and TRBJ2-1; D remains unclear. CDR1 is KGHSH and CDR2 is LQKENI in the germline V gene. CDR3 length: 16 residues. V was clipped by 3 bases and J by 6 bases, with 18 bases between them. For the CDR3, the DNA is TGTGCCAGCTCACCCGCTAGGAAGCCGTTGATCAATGAGCAGTTCTTC. Translating it yields CASSPARKPLINEQFF.

The chain links TRBV11-2 to TRBJ2-3; a weak D match, TRBD1 (5 bases). The germline V gene encodes CDR1 SGHAT and CDR2 FQNNGV. Between the trimmed V and J ends, which lost 0 bases and 2 bases, there was a span of 9 bases. The CDR3 runs 15 residues. The CDR3 bases are TGTGCCAGCAGCTTAGATCTTGGGGCCACAGATACGCAGTATTTT. It codes for CASSLDLGATDTQYF.